This T cell receptor beta chain stems from a study of blood T cell repertoires in COVID-19 (dated by TCRdb to 2020 to 2021). In the study overall: The collaborator samples originated in the United States, Italy and Spain and spanned the acute and convalescent phases of COVID-19. The prospective study material was composed of cDNA or gDNA derived from T cells, B-cell-depleted T cells, or PBMCs. Deeply sampled blood TCRbeta repertoires from subjects exposed to, actively infected with, or recovered from COVID-19 were included in the dataset. The repertoires were released in a freely available public database meant as a resource for research on the immune response to SARS-CoV-2. The samples were drawn from two sources: the first 160 participants of the ongoing ImmuneRACE study, and 1,000 to 1,500 subjects contributed by 6 global collaborators. Nearly every sample came with metadata listing a de-identified subject ID, COVID-19 status, age in years and sex. Where available, HLA class I and class II types were taken from metadata supplied by the sample provider and were not determined by assay-based typing. Results the study describes overall, beyond this receptor: The amount of clinical and demographic metadata varied by source and participant and was provided uncurated.

Collaborating institutions collected whole blood in K2EDTA tubes following their own protocols. For TCRbeta analysis, collaborators shipped samples in one of three forms: frozen whole blood, isolated PBMCs, or DNA extracted from either of those sample types. The immunoSEQ Assay, a bias-controlled multiplex PCR, was used to amplify TCRbeta CDR3 regions from genomic DNA. Turning to the authors' computational methods: Within the assay, amplification of reference gene primers was used to estimate how many nucleated cells each sample contained. Sequence reads were collapsed and filtered to measure the absolute abundance of every unique TCRbeta CDR3 rearrangement. For each sample, productive Simpson clonality was calculated as the square root of Simpson's diversity index over productive rearrangements. TCRdb's version of the immuneACCESS table is confined to in-frame rearrangements and falls short of the full clone set. An unresolved V gene accounts for under half of the shortfall where checked; the remainder is of unknown origin. V and J calls and clone size are copied from that table; D and trimming were computed from the DNA. The sample table shows approximately 12,000 clones, and around 90% are seen once. The top ten constitute around 13% of the sample.

This clone came up once. Its antigen is still unknown. No much larger clonotype is one base removed from it; base qualities were not supplied. Sample: peripheral blood. This TCR was sampled from a man aged 65-85 years with active COVID-19.

The CDR3 protein sequence reads: CASRRPAREKGYTF. The sequenced DNA: TGTGCCAGCAGACGACCCGCCAGGGAAAAGGGCTACACCTTC. The rearranged segments are TRBV5-5 and TRBJ1-2; TRBD1 is a weak D gene call, 5 bases matching. Measured from the cysteine to the phenylalanine, the CDR3 is 14 residues long. CDR3 DNA only is kept here, 42 bases in frame from base 1. The trim is 5 bases for V and 8 bases for J, with a gap of 19 bases between the germline ends. Via the germline V gene (reference sequence), CDR1 is SGHKS and CDR2 YYEKEE.